The next 5 T cell receptor beta chains were all read from a single sample in a study of blood T cell repertoires in COVID-19. TCRdb keeps only in-frame clones here, not all; method: immunoSEQ multiplex PCR. Here the sample spans about 350,000 clones, 88% being singletons. What was sequenced was peripheral blood. These receptors were taken from a woman aged 70-85 years with COVID-19, enrolled during active disease.

The chain employs TRBV7-2 and TRBJ1-2; possible D gene TRBD1, 6 bases. The V gene's germline CDR1 is SGHTA and CDR2 FQGNSA. V shed 7 bases and J shed 5 bases, with 17 bases lying between them. This CDR3 comprises 14 residues. CDR3 sequence reads: CASTERTAMYGYTF. The CDR3 DNA reads as TGTGCCAGCACCGAGAGGACAGCGATGTATGGCTACACCTTC.

This sequence joins TRBV6-4 and TRBJ2-7; TRBD2 matches at 8 bases. Losses at the gene ends were 4 bases for V and 6 bases for J; bases not matched to a gene: 5. The germline gives CDR1 MRHNA, CDR2 SNTAGT. CDR3 length: 13 amino acids. CDR3 loop: CASSATREGEQYF. The CDR3 DNA follows: TGTGCCAGCAGTGCAACTCGGGAGGGCGAGCAGTACTTC.

V and J are TRBV11-2 and TRBJ1-2; no definite D call. The CDR3 has 14 amino acids. Germline assignment: CDR1 SGHAT and CDR2 FQNNGV. V was pared by 1 base and J by 2 bases, with 8 bases between. In DNA, the CDR3 is TGTGCCAGCAGCTTAGTCTCCGGGAACTATGGCTACACCTTC. Translation: CASSLVSGNYGYTF. Complete variable domain (other parts from reference TRBV11-2 and TRBJ1-2): EAGVAQSPRYKIIEKRQSVAFWCNPISGHATLYWYQQILGQGPKLLIQFQNNGVVDDSQLPKDRFSAERLKGVDSTLKIQPAKLEDSAVYLCASSLVSGNYGYTFGSGTRLTVV.

The V and J genes are TRBV28 and TRBJ1-2; tentative D call: TRBD1 (6 bases). The ends were cut back, 3 bases at V and 6 bases at J, with 14 bases in the middle. Germline V gene lookup returns CDR1 MDHEN and CDR2 SYDVKM. The CDR3 has 14 residues. Written as DNA, the CDR3 is TGTGCCAGCAGTTTGGGCAACAGGGTTAATGGCTACACCTTC. Translation gives CASSLGNRVNGYTF.

A remark on this clone: Other DNA sequences within the sample encode an identical CDR3. The chain joins TRBV19 to TRBJ1-2; D is unresolved. This CDR3 comprises 13 residues. Trimming stripped 0 bases from V and 5 bases from J, with 7 bases between. The germline gives CDR1 LNHDA, CDR2 SQIVND (reference sequence). CDR3 region: CASSIEGSYGYTF. Here the CDR3 DNA reads TGTGCCAGTAGTATAGAGGGCAGTTATGGCTACACCTTC.